Listed here are 26 T cell receptor beta chains from one sample, sequenced in a study of shared clonotypes between healthy human individuals. TCRdb's copy holds only in-frame clones and misses some; the assay was immunoSEQ multiplex PCR. Seen here are a few million clones, approximately 90% observed once, and the top ten hold over 0.12%. Specimen: naive CD4+ T cells sorted from blood. Subset denoted: CD45RA+ positively selected. All receptors come from a man aged 18-30 years in good health.

The chain employs TRBV28 and TRBJ2-5; weak D call: TRBD2 (5 bases). The CDR3 covers 13 residues. Trimming stripped 4 bases from V and 2 bases from J, with 8 bases between. Germline CDR1 is MDHEN and CDR2 is SYDVKM. CDR3 nucleotides: TGTGCCAGCAGTTCTAGCTATCAAGAGACCCAGTACTTC. This encodes CASSSSYQETQYF.

This clone occurred a few times. The chain has TRBV6-6 and TRBJ1-2; D unresolved. The V end was cut by 8 bases, the J end by 5 bases, with 15 bases between. CDR3 length: 13 amino acids. CDR1 is MNHNY, CDR2 SVGAGI, per germline (reference sequence). The DNA for the CDR3 is TGTGCCAGCGGGCGAGAGAAGGGATATGGCTACACCTTC. Protein sequence: CASGREKGYGYTF.

The CDR3 here is CATSRGPDRLSGNTIYF. The DNA for the CDR3 is TGTGCCACCAGCAGAGGCCCTGACAGGCTCTCTGGAAACACCATATATTTT. This chain links TRBV15 with TRBJ1-3, with a weak D call TRBD1 (6 bases). The CDR3 runs to 17 residues. V lost 1 base to trimming and J lost 0 bases, with 13 bases between them. Germline-derived CDR1 and CDR2 are LNHNV and YYDKDF (reference sequence).

The chain joins TRBV5-1 to TRBJ2-5, with 7 bases identical to TRBD1. Germline loops: CDR1 SGHRS, CDR2 YFSETQ. CDR3 length equals 15 residues. With V trimmed by 1 base and J by 4 bases, 7 bases remained unmatched. The CDR3, as DNA: TGCGCCAGCAGCTTGAATACAGGGGATGGAGAGACCCAGTACTTC. It yields the protein CASSLNTGDGETQYF.

A remark on this clone: Other DNA sequences in the same sample also yield this CDR3. V is TRBV5-4 and J is TRBJ2-5; D ambiguous. Trimming took off 2 bases at V and 5 bases at J, with 7 bases between the two ends. In germline, CDR1 is SGHNT, CDR2 YYREEE (reference sequence). The CDR3 has 12 residues. CDR3 protein: CASSLGRETQYF. Here the CDR3 DNA reads TGTGCCAGCAGCTTAGGGCGGGAGACCCAGTACTTC.

The DNA of the CDR3 is TGTGCTAGTGGTTTTTTCGAACTTATTCAGCCCCAGCATTTT. It translates to CASGFFELIQPQHF. The chain couples TRBV12-5 to TRBJ1-5; D unresolved. CDR1 LGHNT and CDR2 FRNRAP come from the germline V gene. V dropped 3 bases and J dropped 6 bases, with 12 bases sitting between them. CDR3 length equals 14 residues.

This rearrangement joins TRBV18 to TRBJ2-1, with 12 bases lining up with TRBD2. The CDR3 length is 19 residues. The germline gives CDR1 KGHSH, CDR2 LQKENI. Germline trimming cut 0 bases from V and 2 bases from J; bases unmatched to any gene: 8. As DNA, the CDR3 is TGTGCCAGCTCACCACCGGGGGCGACTAGCGGGGGTACCTACAATGAGCAGTTCTTC. Translated, it gives CASSPPGATSGGTYNEQFF.

As regards this clone: Other DNA sequences from this sample encode an identical CDR3 as well. This chain uses TRBV11-2 with TRBJ1-1; tentative D call: TRBD1 (5 bases). This CDR3 is built from 14 residues. The V gene lost 8 bases and the J gene lost 1 base, with 14 bases spanning the gap. Germline CDR1 and CDR2: SGHAT and FQNNGV. CDR3 sequence: CASSLGQSNTEAFF. CDR3 sequence (DNA): TGTGCCAGCTCACTGGGGCAGTCGAACACTGAAGCTTTCTTT.

The chain joins TRBV5-1 to TRBJ2-6; D is possibly TRBD2 (9 bases). The CDR3 runs 23 residues. V was trimmed by 3 bases and J by 1 base, leaving 32 bases between them. Germline V gives CDR1 SGHRS, CDR2 YFSETQ. The chain's CDR3 is CASSSPLLTGVGAGGSGANVLTF. The CDR3 bases are TGCGCCAGCAGCTCGCCCCTTTTGACAGGGGTTGGAGCGGGAGGATCTGGGGCCAACGTCCTGACTTTC.

The V gene is TRBV6-1, the J gene TRBJ2-7; 10 nucleotides agree with TRBD1. This CDR3 contains 13 residues. CDR1 is MNHNS and CDR2 is SASEGT in the germline V gene. With 7 bases clipped from V and 4 bases from J, the junction kept 4 bases outside the gene matches. In DNA, the CDR3 is TGTGCCAGCAATCGGGACAGGGGTTACGAGCAGTACTTC. It specifies CASNRDRGYEQYF.

V and J are TRBV19 and TRBJ2-5, with D perhaps TRBD1 (6 bases). The CDR3 length is 14 residues. Germline V gives CDR1 LNHDA, CDR2 SQIVND (reference sequence). The germline V and J ends were trimmed by 6 bases and 7 bases, with 18 bases remaining between them. CDR3 in amino acids: CASSSVGGTTTQYF. CDR3 DNA sequence: TGTGCCAGTAGCTCGGTAGGGGGAACTACGACCCAGTACTTC.

The chain recombines TRBV7-2 with TRBJ2-7; D is ambiguous. The CDR3 totals 12 residues. V dropped 5 bases and J dropped 4 bases, with 9 bases sitting between them. The germline V gene encodes CDR1 SGHTA and CDR2 FQGNSA. CDR3 nucleotides: TGTGCCAGCAGCGGTCCCCCTTACGAGCAGTACTTC. It encodes CASSGPPYEQYF.

The chain uses TRBV6-6 and TRBJ1-5; perhaps TRBD1 as D (6 bases). The CDR3 sequence is 15 residues long. Germline loops: CDR1 MNHNY, CDR2 SVGAGI (reference sequence). Trimming took off 2 bases at V and 0 bases at J, with 8 bases between the two ends. DNA for the CDR3: TGTGCCAGCAGTTACGGGACATCTAGCAATCAGCCCCAGCATTTT. As protein: CASSYGTSSNQPQHF.

The V and J genes are TRBV4-3 and TRBJ2-2; D might be TRBD1 (6 bases). The CDR3 totals 16 residues. Germline V gives CDR1 LGHNA, CDR2 YSLEER. V dropped 5 bases and J dropped 2 bases, with 15 bases sitting between them. This chain's CDR3 is CASSSKPGHNTGELFF. In DNA form, the CDR3 reads TGCGCCAGCAGCTCAAAACCGGGACACAACACCGGGGAGCTGTTTTTT.

This chain connects TRBV6-6 to TRBJ2-7, with 7 nucleotides matching TRBD2. The trim removed 8 bases at V and 0 bases at J, leaving 7 bases unmatched. Looked up from germline, CDR1 is MNHNY and CDR2 is SVGAGI (reference sequence). This CDR3 comprises 14 residues. CDR3 protein: CASGTGTNSYEQYF. The CDR3 DNA reads TGTGCCAGCGGAACCGGGACTAACTCCTACGAGCAGTACTTC.

This chain joins TRBV5-1 and TRBJ1-1; D ambiguous. The germline gives CDR1 SGHRS, CDR2 YFSETQ. The CDR3 extends over 15 amino acids. V lost 1 base and J lost 2, with 12 bases in between. As DNA, the CDR3 is TGCGCCAGCAGCTTGTTGGGTCCTCAAAACACTGAAGCTTTCTTT. Protein sequence: CASSLLGPQNTEAFF.

V usage is TRBV19 and J usage is TRBJ2-7; tentatively, D is TRBD2 (6 bases). The germline V gene has CDR1 LNHDA and CDR2 SQIVND (reference sequence). The CDR3 length is 15 residues. Trimming removed 3 bases from V and 2 bases from J, with 14 bases in between. The CDR3: CASSIEAGPAYEQYF. In DNA form, the CDR3 reads TGTGCCAGTAGTATTGAGGCGGGACCAGCCTACGAGCAGTACTTC.

The chain links TRBV28 to TRBJ1-6, with unresolved D. This CDR3 comprises 14 residues. The V gene lost 3 bases and the J gene lost 7 bases, with 10 bases spanning the gap. Looked up from germline, CDR1 is MDHEN and CDR2 is SYDVKM. The CDR3 coding sequence is TGTGCCAGCAGTTTGTCCGGGTTGAATTCACCCCTCCACTTT. Translating gives CASSLSGLNSPLHF.

As concerns this clone: This specimen includes other DNA sequences encoding the same CDR3. The V and J genes are TRBV5-1 and TRBJ2-7, with D hard to call. The CDR3 is made up of 13 amino acids. Germline V gene sequence: CDR1 SGHRS, CDR2 YFSETQ. V was shortened by 5 bases and J by 1 base, with 10 bases between the two germline ends. The CDR3 nucleotides are TGCGCCAGCAGTCTGGGTTTTTCCTACGAGCAGTACTTC. Translating it yields CASSLGFSYEQYF.

The V gene is TRBV5-1, the J gene TRBJ1-4; D gene unclear. V was cut by 0 bases and J by 8 bases, with 14 bases left in between. The CDR3 spans 15 residues. Germline lookup yields CDR1 SGHRS and CDR2 YFSETQ. The CDR3 loop reads CASSLDPATTEKLFF. The CDR3 DNA is TGCGCCAGCAGCTTGGATCCAGCCACTACCGAAAAACTGTTTTTT.

This clone was seen only once. Other nucleotide sequences in the sample specify the same CDR3. This chain connects TRBV5-8 to TRBJ1-5, with TRBD1 identical over 8 bases. In germline, CDR1 is SGHTS, CDR2 YDEGEE. The V segment lost 4 bases and the J segment 3 bases; nucleotides outside the gene matches: 6. There are 15 residues in the CDR3. This CDR3 is CASSPGTGPNQPQHF. The CDR3, as DNA: TGTGCCAGCAGCCCCGGGACAGGTCCCAATCAGCCCCAGCATTTT.

Of note for this clone: Other DNA sequences from this sample encode an identical CDR3 as well. The chain couples TRBV27 to TRBJ1-6; TRBD1 is a possible D gene (6 bases). Deletions cut 2 bases from V and 10 bases from J, with 12 bases between. The germline V gene encodes CDR1 MNHEY and CDR2 SMNVEV (reference sequence). The CDR3 has 14 amino acids. CDR3 protein: CASSLRQGNSPLHF. The CDR3 DNA follows: TGTGCCAGCAGTTTACGGCAGGGGAACTCACCCCTCCACTTT.

V usage is TRBV7-3 and J usage is TRBJ2-6; D gene ambiguous. CDR3 size: 16 residues. With 5 bases removed from V and 0 bases from J, the gap between germline ends came to 11 bases. The germline CDR1 and CDR2 sequences are SGHTA and FQGTGA. The CDR3 nucleotides read TGTGCCAGCAGCCCCTCAACTGACTCTGGGGCCAACGTCCTGACTTTC. Protein: CASSPSTDSGANVLTF.

CDR3 protein: CASSRRAETGELFF. Here the CDR3 DNA reads TGTGCCAGCAGCCGCCGCGCGGAAACCGGGGAGCTGTTTTTT. The chain recombines TRBV7-2 with TRBJ2-2, with unresolved D. There are 14 residues in the CDR3. The V and J ends lost 5 bases and 5 bases respectively, with 12 bases between them. The germline gives CDR1 SGHTA, CDR2 FQGNSA.

The chain employs TRBV5-8 and TRBJ2-7; TRBD2 is a possible D gene (5 bases). Trimming shortened V by 1 base and J by 6 bases, and 11 bases separated the two germline ends. Germline loops: CDR1 SGHTS, CDR2 YDEGEE. This CDR3 has 13 amino acids. CDR3 nucleotide sequence: TGTGCCAGCAGCTTGATTCCAGGAGGCGAGCAGTACTTC. Translating gives CASSLIPGGEQYF.

The chain joins TRBV6-5 to TRBJ2-7, with a tentative D call TRBD2 (5 bases). Per the germline V gene, CDR1 is MNHEY and CDR2 is SVGAGI. This CDR3 comprises 14 residues. Deletions cut 2 bases from V and 2 bases from J, with 10 bases between. Here the CDR3 DNA reads TGTGCCAGCAGTTACGCGGAGCGGACCTACGAGCAGTACTTC. Its protein is CASSYAERTYEQYF.